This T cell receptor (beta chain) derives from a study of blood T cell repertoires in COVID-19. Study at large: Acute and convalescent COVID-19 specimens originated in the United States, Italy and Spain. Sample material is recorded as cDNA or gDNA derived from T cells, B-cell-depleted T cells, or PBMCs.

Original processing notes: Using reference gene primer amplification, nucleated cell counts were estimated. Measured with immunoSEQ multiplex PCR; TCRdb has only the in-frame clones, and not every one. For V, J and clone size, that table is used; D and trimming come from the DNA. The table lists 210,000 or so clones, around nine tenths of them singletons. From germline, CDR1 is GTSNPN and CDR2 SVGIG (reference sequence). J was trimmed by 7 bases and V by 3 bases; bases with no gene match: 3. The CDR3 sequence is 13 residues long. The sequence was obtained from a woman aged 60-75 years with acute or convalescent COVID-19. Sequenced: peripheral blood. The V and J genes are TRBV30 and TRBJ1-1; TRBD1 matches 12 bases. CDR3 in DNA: TGTGCCTGGAGCGGGACAGGGGGCTTTGAAGCTTTCTTT. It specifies CAWSGTGGFEAFF.